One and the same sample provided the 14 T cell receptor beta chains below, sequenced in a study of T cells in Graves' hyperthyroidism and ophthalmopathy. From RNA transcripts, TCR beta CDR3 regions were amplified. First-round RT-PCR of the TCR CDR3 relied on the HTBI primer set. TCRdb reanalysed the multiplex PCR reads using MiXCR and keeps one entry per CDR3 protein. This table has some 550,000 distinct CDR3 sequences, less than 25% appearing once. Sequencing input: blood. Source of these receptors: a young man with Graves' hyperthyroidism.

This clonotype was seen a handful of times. The CDR3 is CASNLRWGFFAEAFF. CDR3 nucleotides: TGTGCCAGCAATCTCAGGTGGGGTTTTTTCGCTGAAGCTTTCTTT. The chain carries TRBV27 and TRBJ1-1; no firm D call. CDR1 MNHEY and CDR2 SMNVEV come from the germline V gene (reference sequence). The V gene lost 7 bases and the J gene lost 6 bases, with 21 bases spanning the gap. The CDR3 covers 15 residues.

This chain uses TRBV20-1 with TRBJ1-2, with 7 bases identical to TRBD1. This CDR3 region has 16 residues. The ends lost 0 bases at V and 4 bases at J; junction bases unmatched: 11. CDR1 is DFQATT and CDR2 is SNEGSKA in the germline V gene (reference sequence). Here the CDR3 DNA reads TGCAGTGCTAGAGAGGCTAGACAGGGCCCGGGCTATGGCTACACCTTC. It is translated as CSAREARQGPGYGYTF.

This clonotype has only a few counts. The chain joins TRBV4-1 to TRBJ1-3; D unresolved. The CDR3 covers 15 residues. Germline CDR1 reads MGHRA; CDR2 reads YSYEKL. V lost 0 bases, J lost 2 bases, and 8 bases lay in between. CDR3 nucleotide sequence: TGCGCCAGCAGCCAAGATGAGGAAGCTGGAAACACCATATATTTT. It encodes CASSQDEEAGNTIYF.

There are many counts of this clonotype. CDR3 protein: CASSQDGYQPQHF. DNA of the CDR3: TGTGCCAGCAGCCAGGACGGTTATCAGCCCCAGCATTTT. The chain employs TRBV2 and TRBJ1-5, with D unclear. The CDR3 runs 13 residues. CDR1 is SNHLY and CDR2 is FYNNEI in the germline V gene. V was pared by 6 bases and J by 5 bases, with 11 bases between.

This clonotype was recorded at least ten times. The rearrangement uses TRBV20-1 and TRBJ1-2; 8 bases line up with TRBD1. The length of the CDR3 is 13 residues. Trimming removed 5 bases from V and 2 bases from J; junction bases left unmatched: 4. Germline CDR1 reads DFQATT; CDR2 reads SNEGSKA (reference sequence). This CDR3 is CSASGTGNYGYTF. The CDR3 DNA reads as TGCAGTGCTTCCGGGACAGGCAACTATGGCTACACCTTC.

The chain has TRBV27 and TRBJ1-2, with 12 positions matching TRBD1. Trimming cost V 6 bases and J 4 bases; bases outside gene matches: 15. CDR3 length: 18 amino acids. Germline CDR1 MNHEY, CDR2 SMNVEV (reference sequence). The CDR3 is CASSAQGGTGGTVYGYTF. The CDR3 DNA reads TGTGCCAGCAGCGCCCAGGGGGGGACAGGGGGCACAGTCTATGGCTACACCTTC.

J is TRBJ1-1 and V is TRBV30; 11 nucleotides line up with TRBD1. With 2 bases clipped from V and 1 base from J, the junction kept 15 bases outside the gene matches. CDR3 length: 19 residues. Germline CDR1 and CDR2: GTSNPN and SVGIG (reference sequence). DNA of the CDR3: TGTGCCTGGAGTTCGGGACAGGGGGTTTTCGGGATCACGAACACTGAAGCTTTCTTT. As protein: CAWSSGQGVFGITNTEAFF.

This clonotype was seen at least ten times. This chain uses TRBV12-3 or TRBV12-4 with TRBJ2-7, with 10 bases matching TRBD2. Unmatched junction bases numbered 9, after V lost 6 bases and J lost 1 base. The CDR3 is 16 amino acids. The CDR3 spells CASSVFLAGESYEQYF. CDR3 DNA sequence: TGTGCCAGCAGCGTCTTTCTAGCGGGAGAATCCTACGAGCAGTACTTC.

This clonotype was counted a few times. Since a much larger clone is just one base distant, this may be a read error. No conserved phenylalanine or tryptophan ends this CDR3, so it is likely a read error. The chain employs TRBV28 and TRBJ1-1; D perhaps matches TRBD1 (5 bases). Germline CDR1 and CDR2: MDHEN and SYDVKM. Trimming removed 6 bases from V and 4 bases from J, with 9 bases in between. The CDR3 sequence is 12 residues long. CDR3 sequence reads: CASRSQGTEAFL. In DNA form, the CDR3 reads TGTGCCAGCAGAAGCCAGGGCACTGAAGCTTTCTTG.

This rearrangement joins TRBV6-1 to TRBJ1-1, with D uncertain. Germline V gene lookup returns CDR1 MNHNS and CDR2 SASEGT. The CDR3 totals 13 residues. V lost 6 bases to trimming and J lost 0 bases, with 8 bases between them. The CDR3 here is CASRQMLNTEAFF. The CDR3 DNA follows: TGTGCCAGCAGGCAAATGTTGAACACTGAAGCTTTCTTT.

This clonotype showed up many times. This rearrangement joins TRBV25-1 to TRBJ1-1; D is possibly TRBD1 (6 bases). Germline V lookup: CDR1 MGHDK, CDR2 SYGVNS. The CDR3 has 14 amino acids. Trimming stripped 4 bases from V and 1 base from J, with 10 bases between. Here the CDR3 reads CASSGTATNTEAFF. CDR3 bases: TGTGCCAGCAGTGGGACAGCCACGAACACTGAAGCTTTCTTT.

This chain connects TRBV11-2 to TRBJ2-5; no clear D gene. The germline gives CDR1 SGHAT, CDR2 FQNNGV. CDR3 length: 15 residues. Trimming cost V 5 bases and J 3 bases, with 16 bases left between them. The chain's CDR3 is CASSPGVAQKETQYF. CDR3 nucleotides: TGTGCCAGCAGCCCTGGGGTAGCACAGAAAGAGACCCAGTACTTC.

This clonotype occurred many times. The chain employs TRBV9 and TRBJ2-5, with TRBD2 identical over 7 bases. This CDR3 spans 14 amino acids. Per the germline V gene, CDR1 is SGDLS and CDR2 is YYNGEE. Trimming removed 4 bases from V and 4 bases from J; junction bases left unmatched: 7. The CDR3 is CASSPGGPVETQYF. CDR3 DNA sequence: TGTGCCAGCAGCCCGGGAGGCCCGGTAGAGACCCAGTACTTC. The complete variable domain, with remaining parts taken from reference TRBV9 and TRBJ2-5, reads DSGVTQTPKHLITATGQRVTLRCSPRSGDLSVYWYQQSLDQGLQFLIQYYNGEERAKGNILERFSAQQFPDLHSELNLSSLELGDSALYFCASSPGGPVETQYFGPGTRLLVL.

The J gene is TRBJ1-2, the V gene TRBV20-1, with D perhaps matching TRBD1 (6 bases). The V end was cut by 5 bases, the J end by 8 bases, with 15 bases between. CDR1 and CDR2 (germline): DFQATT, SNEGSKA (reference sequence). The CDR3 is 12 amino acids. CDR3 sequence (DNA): TGCAGTGCTGGACAGCGGCTCCACGGCTACACCTTC. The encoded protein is CSAGQRLHGYTF.